This T cell receptor (beta chain) originates from a study of shared clonotypes between healthy human individuals. Profiling relied on immunoSEQ multiplex PCR, and the TCRdb table lists in-frame clones only, not all of them. The sample yields some 2.4 million clones, roughly 93% seen once. CDR1 and CDR2 (germline): LNHDA, SQIVND (reference sequence). The CDR3 is 14 residues long. Trimming shortened V by 0 bases and J by 6 bases, and 11 bases separated the two germline ends. The clonotype comes from a man aged 18 to 30 in good health. Some clones in this sample may be carry-over from other donors' samples. The J gene is TRBJ1-1, the V gene TRBV19; a weak D match, TRBD1 (5 bases). The sequenced sample was naive CD4+ T cells from PBMCs. Subset of the sample: CD45RA+ positively selected. CDR3 nucleotides: TGTGCCAGTAGTATAGATGGCAGGGCGGCTGAAGCTTTCTTT. It codes for CASSIDGRAAEAFF. The full variable domain, with the rest looked up from reference TRBV19 and TRBJ1-1, is DGGITQSPKYLFRKEGQNVTLSCEQNLNHDAMYWYRQDPGQGLRLIYYSQIVNDFQKGDIAEGYSVSREKKESFPLTVTSAQKNPTAFYLCASSIDGRAAEAFFGQGTRLTVV.